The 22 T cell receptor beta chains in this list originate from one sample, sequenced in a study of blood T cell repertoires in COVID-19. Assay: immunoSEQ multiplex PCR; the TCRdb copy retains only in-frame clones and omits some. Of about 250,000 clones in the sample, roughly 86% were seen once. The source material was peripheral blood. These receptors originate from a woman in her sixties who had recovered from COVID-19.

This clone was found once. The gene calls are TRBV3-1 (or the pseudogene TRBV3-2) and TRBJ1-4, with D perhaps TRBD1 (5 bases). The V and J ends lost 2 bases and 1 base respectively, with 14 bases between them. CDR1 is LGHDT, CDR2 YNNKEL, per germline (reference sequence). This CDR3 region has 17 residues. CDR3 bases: TGTGCCAGCAGCCAACGACGACAGTACCAAACTAATGAAAAACTGTTTTTT. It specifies CASSQRRQYQTNEKLFF.

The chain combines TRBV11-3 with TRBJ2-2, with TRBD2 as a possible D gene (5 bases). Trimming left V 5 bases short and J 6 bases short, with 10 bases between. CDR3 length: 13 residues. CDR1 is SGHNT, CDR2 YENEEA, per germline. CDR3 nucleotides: TGTGCCAGCAGCCCGACGAGGGCCGGGGAGCTGTTTTTT. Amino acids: CASSPTRAGELFF.

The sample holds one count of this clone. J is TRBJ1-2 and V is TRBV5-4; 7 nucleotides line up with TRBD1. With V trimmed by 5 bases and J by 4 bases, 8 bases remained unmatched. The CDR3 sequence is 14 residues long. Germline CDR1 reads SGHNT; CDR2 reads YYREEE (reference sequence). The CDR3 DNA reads TGTGCCAGCAGAAAAGGACAGGCCCTCTATGGCTACACCTTC. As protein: CASRKGQALYGYTF.

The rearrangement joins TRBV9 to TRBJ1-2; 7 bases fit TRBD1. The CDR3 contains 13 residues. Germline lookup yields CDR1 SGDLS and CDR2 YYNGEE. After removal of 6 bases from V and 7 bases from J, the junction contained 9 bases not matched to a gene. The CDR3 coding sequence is TGTGCCAGCACCTCCTCGACAGGGAGTGGCTACACCTTC. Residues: CASTSSTGSGYTF.

CDR3 protein: CASSSGGNYEQYF. The CDR3 DNA follows: TGTGCCAGCAGTAGCGGCGGAAACTACGAGCAGTACTTC. The chain links TRBV6-5 to TRBJ2-7, with a tentative D call TRBD2 (5 bases). Germline V CDR1 and CDR2: MNHEY, SVGAGI. There are 13 residues in the CDR3. Trimming removed 5 bases at V and 3 bases at J, with 11 bases between.

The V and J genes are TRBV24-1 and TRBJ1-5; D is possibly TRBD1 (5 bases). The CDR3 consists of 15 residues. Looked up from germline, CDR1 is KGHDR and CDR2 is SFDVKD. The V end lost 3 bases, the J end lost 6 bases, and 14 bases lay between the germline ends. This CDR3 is CATSDRTGGGQPQHF. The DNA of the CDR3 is TGTGCCACCAGTGATAGGACGGGGGGTGGTCAGCCCCAGCATTTT.

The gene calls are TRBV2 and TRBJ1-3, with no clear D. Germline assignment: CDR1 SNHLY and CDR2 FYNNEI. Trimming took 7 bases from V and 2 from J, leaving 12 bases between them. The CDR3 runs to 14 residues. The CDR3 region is CASKPRGPGNTIYF. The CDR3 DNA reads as TGTGCCAGCAAACCCCGAGGGCCTGGAAACACCATATATTTT.

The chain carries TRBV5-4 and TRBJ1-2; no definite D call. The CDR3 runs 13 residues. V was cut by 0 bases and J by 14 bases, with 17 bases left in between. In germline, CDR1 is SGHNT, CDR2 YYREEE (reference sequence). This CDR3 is CASSLEPNWPGTF. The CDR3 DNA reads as TGTGCCAGCAGCTTGGAACCAAACTGGCCGGGGACCTTC.

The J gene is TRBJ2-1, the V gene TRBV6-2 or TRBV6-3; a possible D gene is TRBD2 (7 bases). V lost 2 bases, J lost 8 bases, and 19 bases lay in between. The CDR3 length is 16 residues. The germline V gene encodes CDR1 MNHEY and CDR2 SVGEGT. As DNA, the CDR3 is TGTGCCAGCAGTTACAATCTGGGGGGGGGCCTCTATGAGCAGTTCTTC. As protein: CASSYNLGGGLYEQFF.

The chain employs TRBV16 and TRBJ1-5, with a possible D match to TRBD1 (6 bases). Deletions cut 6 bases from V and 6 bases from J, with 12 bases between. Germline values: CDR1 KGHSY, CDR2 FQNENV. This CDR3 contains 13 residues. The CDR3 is CASSQQGTQPQHF. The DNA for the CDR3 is TGTGCCAGCAGTCAACAGGGTACTCAGCCCCAGCATTTT.

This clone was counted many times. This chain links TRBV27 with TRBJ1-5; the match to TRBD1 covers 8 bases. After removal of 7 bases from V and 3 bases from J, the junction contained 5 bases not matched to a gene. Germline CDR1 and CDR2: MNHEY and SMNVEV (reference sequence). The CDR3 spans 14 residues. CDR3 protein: CASTDRGPNQPQHF. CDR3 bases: TGTGCCAGCACCGACAGGGGACCCAATCAGCCCCAGCATTTT.

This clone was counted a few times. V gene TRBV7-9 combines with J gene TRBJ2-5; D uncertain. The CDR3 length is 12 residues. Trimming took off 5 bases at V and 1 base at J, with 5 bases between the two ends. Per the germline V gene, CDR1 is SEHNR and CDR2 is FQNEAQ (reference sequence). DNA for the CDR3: TGTGCCAGCAGCCTTCTCCAAGAGACCCAGTACTTC. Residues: CASSLLQETQYF.

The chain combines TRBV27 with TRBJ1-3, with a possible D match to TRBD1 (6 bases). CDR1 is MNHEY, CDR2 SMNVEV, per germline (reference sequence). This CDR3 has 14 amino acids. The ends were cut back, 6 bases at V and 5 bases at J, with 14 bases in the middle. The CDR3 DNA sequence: TGTGCCAGCAGCCCGACTGACAGGCGAAACACCATATATTTT. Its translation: CASSPTDRRNTIYF.

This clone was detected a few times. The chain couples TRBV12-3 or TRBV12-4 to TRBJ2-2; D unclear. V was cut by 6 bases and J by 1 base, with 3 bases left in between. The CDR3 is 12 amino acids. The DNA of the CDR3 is TGTGCCAGCAGCCAGAACACCGGGGAGCTGTTTTTT. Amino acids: CASSQNTGELFF.

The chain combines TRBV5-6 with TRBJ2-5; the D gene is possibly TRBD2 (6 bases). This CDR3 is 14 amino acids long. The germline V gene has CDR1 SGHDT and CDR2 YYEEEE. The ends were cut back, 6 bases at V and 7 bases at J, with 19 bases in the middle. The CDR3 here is CASTRGPGEGTQYF. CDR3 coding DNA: TGTGCCAGCACCCGCGGACCGGGGGAAGGGACCCAGTACTTC.

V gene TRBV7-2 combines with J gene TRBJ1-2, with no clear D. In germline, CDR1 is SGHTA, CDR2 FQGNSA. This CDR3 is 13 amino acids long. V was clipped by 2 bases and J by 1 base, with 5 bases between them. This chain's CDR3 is CASSLLSNYGYTF. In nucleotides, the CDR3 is TGTGCCAGCAGCTTATTGAGTAACTATGGCTACACCTTC.

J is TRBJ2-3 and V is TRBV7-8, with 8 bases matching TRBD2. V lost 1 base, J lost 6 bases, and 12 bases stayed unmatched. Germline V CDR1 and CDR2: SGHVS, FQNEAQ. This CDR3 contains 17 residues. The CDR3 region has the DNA TGTGCCAGCAGCTTAGATCCCCTAGCGGGTGGGGCTGATACGCAGTATTTT. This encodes CASSLDPLAGGADTQYF.

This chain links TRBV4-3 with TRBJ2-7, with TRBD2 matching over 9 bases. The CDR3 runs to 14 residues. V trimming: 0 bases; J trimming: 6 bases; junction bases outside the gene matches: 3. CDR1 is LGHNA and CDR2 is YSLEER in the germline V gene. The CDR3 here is CASSQELAGSEQYF. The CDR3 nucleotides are TGCGCCAGCAGCCAAGAACTAGCGGGTAGCGAGCAGTACTTC.

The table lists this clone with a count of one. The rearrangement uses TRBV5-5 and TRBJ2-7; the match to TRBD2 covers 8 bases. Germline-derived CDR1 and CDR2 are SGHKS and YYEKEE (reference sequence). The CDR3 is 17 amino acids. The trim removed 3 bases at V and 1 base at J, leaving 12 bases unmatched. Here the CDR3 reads CASSSGGPSDISYEQYF. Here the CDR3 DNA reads TGTGCCAGCAGCTCGGGAGGGCCCTCAGACATATCCTACGAGCAGTACTTC.

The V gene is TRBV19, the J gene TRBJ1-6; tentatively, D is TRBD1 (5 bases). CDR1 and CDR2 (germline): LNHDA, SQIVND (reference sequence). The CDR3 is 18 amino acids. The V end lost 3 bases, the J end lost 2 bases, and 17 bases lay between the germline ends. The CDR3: CASSMRQGTPAYNSPLHF. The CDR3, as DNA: TGTGCCAGTAGTATGCGGCAGGGAACCCCCGCCTATAATTCACCCCTCCACTTT.

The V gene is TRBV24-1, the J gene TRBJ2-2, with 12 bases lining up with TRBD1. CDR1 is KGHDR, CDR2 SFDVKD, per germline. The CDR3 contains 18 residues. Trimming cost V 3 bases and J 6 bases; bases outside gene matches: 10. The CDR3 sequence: CATSDTGTGGPFSGELFF. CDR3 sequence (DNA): TGTGCCACCAGTGATACCGGGACAGGGGGCCCGTTTTCCGGGGAGCTGTTTTTT.

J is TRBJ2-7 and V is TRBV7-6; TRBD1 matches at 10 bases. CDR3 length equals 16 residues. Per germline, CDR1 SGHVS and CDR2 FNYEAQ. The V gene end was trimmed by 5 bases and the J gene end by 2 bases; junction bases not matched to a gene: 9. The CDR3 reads CASSPRDRGYTYEQYF. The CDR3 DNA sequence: TGTGCCAGCAGCCCGAGGGACAGGGGTTACACCTACGAGCAGTACTTC.